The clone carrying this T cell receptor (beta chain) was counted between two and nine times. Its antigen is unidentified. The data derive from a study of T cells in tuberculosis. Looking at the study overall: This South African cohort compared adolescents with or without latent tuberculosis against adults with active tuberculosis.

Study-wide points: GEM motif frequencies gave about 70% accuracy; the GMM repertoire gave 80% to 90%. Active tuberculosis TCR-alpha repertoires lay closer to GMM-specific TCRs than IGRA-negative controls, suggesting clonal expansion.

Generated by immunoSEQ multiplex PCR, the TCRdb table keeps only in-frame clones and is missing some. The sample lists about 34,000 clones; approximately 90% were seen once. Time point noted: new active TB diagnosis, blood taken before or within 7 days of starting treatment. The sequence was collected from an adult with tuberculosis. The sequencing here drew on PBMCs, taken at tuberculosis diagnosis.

The CDR3 DNA is TGTGCCAGCAGCCCGGACGGGAGAACGGACTATGGCTACACCTTC. Translation gives CASSPDGRTDYGYTF. The rearrangement uses TRBV11-1 and TRBJ1-2; no clear D. V was shortened by 5 bases and J by 3 bases, with 16 bases between the two germline ends. Germline-derived CDR1 and CDR2 are SGHAT and FQDESV (reference sequence). The CDR3 is 15 residues long. Filled out from reference TRBV11-1 and TRBJ1-2, the complete variable domain reads EAEVAQSPRYKITEKSQAVAFWCDPISGHATLYWYRQILGQGPELLVQFQDESVVDDSQLPKDRFSAERLKGVDSTLKIQPAELGDSAMYLCASSPDGRTDYGYTFGSGTRLTVV.